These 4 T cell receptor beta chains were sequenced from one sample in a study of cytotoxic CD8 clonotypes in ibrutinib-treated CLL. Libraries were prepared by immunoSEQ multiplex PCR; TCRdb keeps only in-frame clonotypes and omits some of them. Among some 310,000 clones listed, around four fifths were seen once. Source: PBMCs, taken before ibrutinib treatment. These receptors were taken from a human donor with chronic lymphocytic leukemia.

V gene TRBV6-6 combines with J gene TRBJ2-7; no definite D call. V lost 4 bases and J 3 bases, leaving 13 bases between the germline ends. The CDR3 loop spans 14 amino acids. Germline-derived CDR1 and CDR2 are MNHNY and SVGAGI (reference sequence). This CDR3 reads CASSWYGRNYEQYF. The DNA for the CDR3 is TGTGCCAGCAGTTGGTACGGACGGAACTACGAGCAGTACTTC.

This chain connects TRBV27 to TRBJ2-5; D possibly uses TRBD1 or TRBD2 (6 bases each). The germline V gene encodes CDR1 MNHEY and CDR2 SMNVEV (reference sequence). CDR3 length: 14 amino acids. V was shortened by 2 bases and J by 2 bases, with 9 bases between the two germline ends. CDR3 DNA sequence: TGTGCCAGCAGTTTACTAGGGGGGCAAGAGACCCAGTACTTC. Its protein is CASSLLGGQETQYF.

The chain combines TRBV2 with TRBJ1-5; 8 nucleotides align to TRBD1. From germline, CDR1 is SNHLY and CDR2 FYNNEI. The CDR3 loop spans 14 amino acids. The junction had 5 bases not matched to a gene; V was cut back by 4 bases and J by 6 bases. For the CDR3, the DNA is TGTGCCAGCAGTGGGCAGGGGGCGAGTCAGCCCCAGCATTTT. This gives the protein CASSGQGASQPQHF.

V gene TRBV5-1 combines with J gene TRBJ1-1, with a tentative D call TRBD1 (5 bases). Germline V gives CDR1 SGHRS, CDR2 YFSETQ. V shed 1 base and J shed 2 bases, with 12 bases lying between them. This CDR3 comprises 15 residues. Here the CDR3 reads CASSLSGHQNTEAFF. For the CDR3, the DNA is TGCGCCAGCAGCTTGAGCGGACACCAAAACACTGAAGCTTTCTTT.